This TCR beta chain appears in the sequencing data of a study of T cells in localized non-small cell lung cancer. The repertoire was sequenced with immunoSEQ multiplex PCR; TCRdb's copy has only in-frame clones and lacks some. The sample consists of more than 20,000 clones, 85% to 90% of them appearing once. Germline V gene data show CDR1 as SGHTA and CDR2 as FQGNSA. This CDR3 has 16 residues. V was clipped by 6 bases and J by 1 base; unmatched bases: 9. Concerning this clone: The antigen is not known.

Study-level results: Uninvolved adjacent lung showed peak T cell clonality, exceeding tumor.

This sample comprised PBMCs, obtained before any cancer treatment. This receptor was taken from a man aged 40-75 years with stage II lung adenocarcinoma. The chain combines TRBV7-2 with TRBJ2-3; 8 nucleotides match TRBD2. The CDR3 sequence is CASSRSPLAGTDTQYF. DNA of the CDR3: TGTGCCAGCAGTCGTTCGCCACTAGCGGGCACAGATACGCAGTATTTT.